This TCR beta chain was captured in a study of cytomegalovirus exposure and HLA in healthy donors. Germline lookup yields CDR1 MNHEY and CDR2 SMNVEV (reference sequence). V trimming: 5 bases; J trimming: 4 bases; junction bases outside the gene matches: 7. The CDR3 has 14 amino acids. In the PCR, 60 Vbeta and 13 Jbeta primers were used. The data were produced by immunoSEQ multiplex PCR, yet TCRdb's version contains in-frame clones alone and is incomplete. The repertoire table contains fewer than 250,000 clones. Sequencing used PBMCs. J is TRBJ2-7 and V is TRBV27; TRBD1 agrees at 8 bases. The clonotype originates from a woman in her twenties or thirties in good health and CMV-seropositive. The CDR3 loop reads CASSPRTGRYEQYF. CDR3 DNA sequence: TGTGCCAGCAGTCCGCGGACAGGGAGGTACGAGCAGTACTTC.